This T cell receptor beta chain was identified during a study of T cells after yellow fever vaccination. At the level of the study: Preparation of the low-cell-number fractions used SMART-Seq v4 Ultra Low Input.

Study results and limitations: Clonotype sharing between CD4 and CD8 compartments was small. Reappearance after the booster was seen for most primary-vaccination clones, at 95% to 97% CD4 and 85% to 90% CD8.

There are many counts of this clonotype. Its matching antigen is unknown. CDR3 length: 15 residues. Trimming cost V 5 bases and J 4 bases; bases outside gene matches: 9. CDR1 and CDR2 (germline): DFQATT, SNEGSKA (reference sequence). Template switching with 5'RACE generated the TCR cDNA and added a universal primer site and UMIs. TCRdb re-analysed the 5' RACE reads in MiXCR, keeping a single row per CDR3 protein. The sample has hundreds of thousands of distinct CDR3 sequences; approximately 12% are singletons. The material sequenced was CD4+ T cells sorted from PBMCs, taken 15 days after the yellow fever booster vaccination. The genes are TRBV20-1 and TRBJ2-3; TRBD2 agrees at 10 bases. The sequence was obtained from a man aged 18 to 30 who received the YFV17D yellow fever vaccine. The CDR3 loop reads CSAPLAGKVADTQYF. The CDR3 bases are TGCAGTGCTCCACTAGCGGGAAAGGTGGCAGATACGCAGTATTTT.